This TCR beta chain was sequenced for a study of cytomegalovirus exposure and HLA in healthy donors. PCR used 60 Vbeta primers and 13 Jbeta primers. Method: immunoSEQ multiplex PCR; TCRdb's copy keeps in-frame clones and lacks some. The table shows about 140,000 clones, with 79% occurring only once. General study results and limits: Listed as cytomegalovirus-associated were about 160 TCR beta chains.

Notes on this clone: The antigen is unknown.

Each donor was nominally healthy when sampled (though unrecorded immune exposures were likely). This CDR3 is 14 amino acids long. Trimming cost V 5 bases and J 2 bases; bases outside gene matches: 5. Germline values: CDR1 LNHDA, CDR2 SQIVND (reference sequence). J is TRBJ2-7 and V is TRBV19; 8 bases match TRBD2. The sequenced sample consisted of PBMCs. The clonotype originates from a man in his forties in good health and CMV-seropositive. The CDR3 region is CASSGGGRTYEQYF. The CDR3 DNA follows: TGTGCCAGTAGTGGAGGCGGGAGGACCTACGAGCAGTACTTC.